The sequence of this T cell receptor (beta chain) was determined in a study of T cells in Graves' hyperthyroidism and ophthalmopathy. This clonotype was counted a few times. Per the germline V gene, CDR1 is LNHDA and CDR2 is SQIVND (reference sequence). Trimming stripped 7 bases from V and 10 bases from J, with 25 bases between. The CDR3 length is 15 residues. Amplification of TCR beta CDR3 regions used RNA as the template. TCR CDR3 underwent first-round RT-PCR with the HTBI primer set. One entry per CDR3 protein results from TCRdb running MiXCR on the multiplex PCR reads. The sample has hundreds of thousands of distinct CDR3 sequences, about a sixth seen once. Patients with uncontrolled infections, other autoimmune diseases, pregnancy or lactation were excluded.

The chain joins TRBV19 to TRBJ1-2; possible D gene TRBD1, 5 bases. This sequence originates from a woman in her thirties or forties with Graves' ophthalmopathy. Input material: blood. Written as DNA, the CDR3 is TGTGCCAGTACCGATAGACCGGGACGAGGCGTTGACTACACCTTC. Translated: CASTDRPGRGVDYTF.